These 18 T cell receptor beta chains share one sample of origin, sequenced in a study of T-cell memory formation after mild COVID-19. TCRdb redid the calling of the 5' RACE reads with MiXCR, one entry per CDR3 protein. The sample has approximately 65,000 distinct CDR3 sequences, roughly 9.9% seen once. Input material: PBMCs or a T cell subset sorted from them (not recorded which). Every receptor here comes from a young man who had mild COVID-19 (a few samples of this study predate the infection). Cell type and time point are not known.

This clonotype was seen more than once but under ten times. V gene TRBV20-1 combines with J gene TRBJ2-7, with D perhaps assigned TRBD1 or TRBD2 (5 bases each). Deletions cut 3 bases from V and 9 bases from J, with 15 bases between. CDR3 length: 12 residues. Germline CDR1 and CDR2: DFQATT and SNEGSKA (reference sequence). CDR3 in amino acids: CSASGTRLGQYF. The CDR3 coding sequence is TGCAGTGCTAGCGGGACCCGCTTGGGGCAGTACTTC.

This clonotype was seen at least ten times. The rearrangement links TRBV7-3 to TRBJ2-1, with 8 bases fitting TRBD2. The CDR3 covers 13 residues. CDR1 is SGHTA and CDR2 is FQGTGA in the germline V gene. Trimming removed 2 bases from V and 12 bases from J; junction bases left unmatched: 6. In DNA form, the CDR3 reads TGTGCCAGCAGCTTACCTACGGGGGGGCCGCAGTTCTTC. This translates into CASSLPTGGPQFF.

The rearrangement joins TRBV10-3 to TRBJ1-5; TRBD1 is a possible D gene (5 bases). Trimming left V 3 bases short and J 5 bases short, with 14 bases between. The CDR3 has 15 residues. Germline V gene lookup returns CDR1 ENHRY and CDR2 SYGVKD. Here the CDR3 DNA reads TGTGCCATCAGTGAATCAGGGTTGTACGATCAGCCCCAGCATTTT. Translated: CAISESGLYDQPQHF.

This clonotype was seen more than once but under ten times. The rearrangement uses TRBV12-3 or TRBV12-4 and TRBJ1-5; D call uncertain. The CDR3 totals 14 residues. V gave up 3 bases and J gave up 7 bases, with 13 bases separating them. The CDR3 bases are TGTGCCAGCAGTTTGTCCGTCCGTAGGCAGCCCCAGCATTTT. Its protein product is CASSLSVRRQPQHF.

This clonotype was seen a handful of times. CDR3: CASRAGLHTDTQYF. As DNA, the CDR3 is TGTGCCAGCAGGGCGGGACTACACACAGATACGCAGTATTTT. V is TRBV12-3 or TRBV12-4 and J is TRBJ2-3; 7 bases fit TRBD2. The CDR3 totals 14 residues. Trimming took 6 bases from V and 2 from J; bases not matched to a gene: 5.

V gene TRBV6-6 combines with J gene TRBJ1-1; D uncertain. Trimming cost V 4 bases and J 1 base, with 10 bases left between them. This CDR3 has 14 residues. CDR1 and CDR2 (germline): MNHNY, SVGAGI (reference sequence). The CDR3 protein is CASSSQSANTEAFF. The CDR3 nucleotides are TGTGCCAGCAGTTCCCAATCGGCGAACACTGAAGCTTTCTTT.

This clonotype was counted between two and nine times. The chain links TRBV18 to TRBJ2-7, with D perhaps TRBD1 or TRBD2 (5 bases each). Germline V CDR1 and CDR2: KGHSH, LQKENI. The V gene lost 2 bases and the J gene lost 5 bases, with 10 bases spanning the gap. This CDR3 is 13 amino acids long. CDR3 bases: TGTGCCAGCTCACCAGAGGGACGAAACGAGCAGTACGTC. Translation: CASSPEGRNEQYV.

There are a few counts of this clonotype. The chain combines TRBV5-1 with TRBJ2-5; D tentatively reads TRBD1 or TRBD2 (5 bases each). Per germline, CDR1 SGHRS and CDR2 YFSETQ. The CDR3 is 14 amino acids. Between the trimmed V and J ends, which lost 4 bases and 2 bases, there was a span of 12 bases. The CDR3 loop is CASSPGASQETQYF. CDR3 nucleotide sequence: TGCGCCAGCAGCCCCGGGGCTTCGCAAGAGACCCAGTACTTC.

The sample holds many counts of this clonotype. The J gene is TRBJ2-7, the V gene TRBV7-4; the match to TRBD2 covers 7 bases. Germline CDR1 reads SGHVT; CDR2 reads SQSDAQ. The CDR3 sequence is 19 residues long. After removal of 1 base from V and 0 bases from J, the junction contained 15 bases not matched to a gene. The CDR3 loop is CASSLEGVTSQSRSYEQYF. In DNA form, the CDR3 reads TGTGCCAGCAGCTTAGAAGGAGTGACTAGCCAGTCCCGCTCCTACGAGCAGTACTTC.

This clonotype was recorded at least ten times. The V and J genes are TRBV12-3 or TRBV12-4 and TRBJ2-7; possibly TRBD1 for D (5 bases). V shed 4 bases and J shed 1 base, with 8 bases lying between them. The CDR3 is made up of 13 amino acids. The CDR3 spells CASSSGMSYEQYV. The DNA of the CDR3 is TGTGCCAGCAGTTCAGGGATGTCCTACGAGCAGTACGTC.

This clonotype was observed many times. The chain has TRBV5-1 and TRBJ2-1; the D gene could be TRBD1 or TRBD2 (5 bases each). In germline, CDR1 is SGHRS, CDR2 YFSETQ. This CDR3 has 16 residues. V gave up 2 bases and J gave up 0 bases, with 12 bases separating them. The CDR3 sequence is CASSLDGTISYNEQFF. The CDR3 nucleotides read TGCGCCAGCAGCTTAGATGGGACCATCTCCTACAATGAGCAGTTCTTC.

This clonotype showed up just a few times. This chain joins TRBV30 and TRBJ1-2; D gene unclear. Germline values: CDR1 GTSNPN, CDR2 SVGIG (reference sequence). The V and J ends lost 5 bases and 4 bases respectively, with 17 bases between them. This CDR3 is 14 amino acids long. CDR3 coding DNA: TGTGCCTGGGAGGATATTAGGAGGGTCTATGGCTACACCTTC. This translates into CAWEDIRRVYGYTF.

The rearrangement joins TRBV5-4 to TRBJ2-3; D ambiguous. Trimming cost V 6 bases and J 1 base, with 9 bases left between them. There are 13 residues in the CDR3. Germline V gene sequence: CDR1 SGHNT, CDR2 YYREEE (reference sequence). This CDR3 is CASTTVGTDTQYF. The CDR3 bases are TGTGCCAGCACCACCGTGGGCACAGATACGCAGTATTTT.

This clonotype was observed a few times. The CDR3 sequence: CASSFFTDTQYF. In DNA, the CDR3 is TGTGCCAGCAGCTTTTTTACAGATACGCAGTATTTT. The rearrangement uses TRBV7-2 and TRBJ2-3; D ambiguous. The V gene lost 3 bases and the J gene lost 3 bases, with 4 bases spanning the gap. CDR1 and CDR2 (germline): SGHTA, FQGNSA. The CDR3 has 12 amino acids. The full variable domain, completed using reference TRBV7-2 and TRBJ2-3, is GAGVSQSPSNKVTEKGKDVELRCDPISGHTALYWYRQSLGQGLEFLIYFQGNSAPDKSGLPSDRFSAERTGGSVSTLTIQRTQQEDSAVYLCASSFFTDTQYFGPGTRLTVL.

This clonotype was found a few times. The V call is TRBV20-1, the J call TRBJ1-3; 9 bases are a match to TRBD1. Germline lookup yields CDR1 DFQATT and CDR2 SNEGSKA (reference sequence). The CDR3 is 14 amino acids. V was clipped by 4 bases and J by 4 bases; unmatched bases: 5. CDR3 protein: CSATRTGEGNTIYF. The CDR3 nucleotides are TGCAGTGCTACCCGGACAGGGGAAGGAAACACCATATATTTT.

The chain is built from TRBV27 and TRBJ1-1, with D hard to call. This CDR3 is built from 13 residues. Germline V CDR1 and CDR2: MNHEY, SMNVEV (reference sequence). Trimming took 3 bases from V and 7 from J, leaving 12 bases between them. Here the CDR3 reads CASSLNQADEAFF. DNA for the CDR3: TGTGCCAGCAGTTTGAATCAGGCAGATGAAGCTTTCTTT.

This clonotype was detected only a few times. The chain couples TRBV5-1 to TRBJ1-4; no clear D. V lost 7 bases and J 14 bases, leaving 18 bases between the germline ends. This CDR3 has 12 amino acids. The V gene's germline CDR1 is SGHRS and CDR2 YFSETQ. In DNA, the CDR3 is TGCGCCAGCTCCCCCGGGTCGCGCGGGCTGTTTTTT. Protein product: CASSPGSRGLFF.

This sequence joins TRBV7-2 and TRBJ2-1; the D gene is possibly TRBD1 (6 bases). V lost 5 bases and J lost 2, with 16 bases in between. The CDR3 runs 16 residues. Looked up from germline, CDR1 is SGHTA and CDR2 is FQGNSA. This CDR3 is CASSLYQGSTYNEQFF. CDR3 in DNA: TGTGCCAGCAGCCTCTACCAGGGGAGCACCTACAATGAGCAGTTCTTC.